Listed below are T cell receptor beta chains from one sample, sequenced in a study of cytomegalovirus exposure and HLA in healthy donors. This table comes from immunoSEQ multiplex PCR, and its TCRdb copy is limited to in-frame clones, with some not included. The data show more than 130,000 clones, and the top ten clones hold less than 3.5%. The sequenced sample was PBMCs. These receptors were obtained from a man aged 40-49 years in good health and CMV-seronegative. Both conserved end residues are part of each CDR3. The order of the fields is V gene, J gene, D gene, CDR3 DNA, CDR3 protein. The D gene is left open where the match is weak.

V gene: TRBV2
J gene: TRBJ1-3
D gene: .
CDR3 DNA: TGTGCCAGCAGTGCCCGGGATCCTGCCGGAAACACCATATATTTT
CDR3 protein: CASSARDPAGNTIYF

V gene: TRBV2
J gene: TRBJ2-7
D gene: TRBD1
CDR3 DNA: TGTGCCAGCAGTCGATCTCTCCTGGACAGGGGGCTATACGAGCAGTACTTC
CDR3 protein: CASSRSLLDRGLYEQYF

V gene: TRBV4-3
J gene: TRBJ2-1
D gene: TRBD2
CDR3 DNA: TGCGCCAGCAGCCCTGTAACTAGCGGGGGCCGCTCCTACAATGAGCAGTTCTTC
CDR3 protein: CASSPVTSGGRSYNEQFF

V gene: TRBV10-3
J gene: TRBJ2-1
D gene: .
CDR3 DNA: TGTGCCATCAGTGAGAAGGCACAGAGTACCTACAATGAGCAGTTCTTC
CDR3 protein: CAISEKAQSTYNEQFF

V gene: TRBV14
J gene: TRBJ1-1
D gene: TRBD1
CDR3 DNA: TGTGCCAGCAGCCTCATATATTCCGGGACAGGGGTAACTGAAGCTTTCTTT
CDR3 protein: CASSLIYSGTGVTEAFF

V gene: TRBV5-4
J gene: TRBJ2-5
D gene: .
CDR3 DNA: TGTGCCAGCAGCTTTGCAGCGGAAGAGACCCAGTACTTC
CDR3 protein: CASSFAAEETQYF

V gene: TRBV29-1
J gene: TRBJ1-2
D gene: .
CDR3 DNA: TGCAGCGTGGAGAACAGGGAGAACTATGGCTACACCTTC
CDR3 protein: CSVENRENYGYTF

V gene: TRBV5-1
J gene: TRBJ2-5
D gene: .
CDR3 DNA: TGCGCCAGCAGCTTACAGGGTTTGCAAGAGACCCAGTACTTC
CDR3 protein: CASSLQGLQETQYF

V gene: TRBV29-1
J gene: TRBJ2-5
D gene: .
CDR3 DNA: TGCAGCGTTCGTGAGGGATCGGAGACCCAGTACTTC
CDR3 protein: CSVREGSETQYF

V gene: TRBV6-5
J gene: TRBJ1-5
D gene: .
CDR3 DNA: TGTGCCAGCAGTTACCGGGCTCGGGGGGATCAGCCCCAGCATTTT
CDR3 protein: CASSYRARGDQPQHF

V gene: TRBV6-6
J gene: TRBJ1-3
D gene: TRBD1
CDR3 DNA: TGTGCCAGCAGTTCCGGACAGGACGAAAACACCATATATTTT
CDR3 protein: CASSSGQDENTIYF

V gene: TRBV27
J gene: TRBJ1-2
D gene: .
CDR3 DNA: TGTGCCAGCAGTATTCAGGGGAGAGGCTATGGCTACACCTTC
CDR3 protein: CASSIQGRGYGYTF

V gene: TRBV5-4
J gene: TRBJ1-1
D gene: TRBD1
CDR3 DNA: TGTGCCAGCAGCTTAGGACAGGTCCCCGGGGACACTGAAGCTTTCTTT
CDR3 protein: CASSLGQVPGDTEAFF

V gene: TRBV9
J gene: TRBJ2-1
D gene: .
CDR3 DNA: TGTGCCAGCAGCCCCCTGGACAGAGAGCAGTTCTTC
CDR3 protein: CASSPLDREQFF

V gene: TRBV7-8
J gene: TRBJ2-7
D gene: TRBD1
CDR3 DNA: TGTGCCAGCAGCTTAGCGAGGGGACAGGGGTTCTCCTACGAGCAGTACTTC
CDR3 protein: CASSLARGQGFSYEQYF

V gene: TRBV7-3
J gene: TRBJ2-2
D gene: .
CDR3 DNA: TGTGCCAGCAGCTCAGGGGCCACCGGGGAGCTGTTTTTT
CDR3 protein: CASSSGATGELFF

V gene: TRBV6-1
J gene: TRBJ2-7
D gene: .
CDR3 DNA: TGTGCCAGCAGTGATGAGGCGGGGAGGCCCTACGAGCAGTACTTC
CDR3 protein: CASSDEAGRPYEQYF

V gene: TRBV4-1
J gene: TRBJ1-3
D gene: .
CDR3 DNA: TGCGCCAGCAGCCCTGTTAACATCTTTACGGGAAACACCATATATTTT
CDR3 protein: CASSPVNIFTGNTIYF

V gene: TRBV2
J gene: TRBJ1-1
D gene: .
CDR3 DNA: TGTGCCAGCAGCCCCCCTATGAACACTGAAGCTTTCTTT
CDR3 protein: CASSPPMNTEAFF

V gene: TRBV6-6
J gene: TRBJ2-3
D gene: TRBD1
CDR3 DNA: TGTGCCAGCAGCCTTGGACAGGGGGGCACAGATACGCAGTATTTT
CDR3 protein: CASSLGQGGTDTQYF

V gene: TRBV27
J gene: TRBJ2-7
D gene: .
CDR3 DNA: TGTGCCAGCAGTTTATCCTACGCGGGTGCCTACGAGCAGTACTTC
CDR3 protein: CASSLSYAGAYEQYF

V gene: TRBV6-6
J gene: TRBJ2-2
D gene: TRBD2
CDR3 DNA: TGTGCCAGCAGCGGGACTAGGAACACCGGGGAGCTGTTTTTT
CDR3 protein: CASSGTRNTGELFF

V gene: TRBV28
J gene: TRBJ2-7
D gene: .
CDR3 DNA: TGTGCCAGCAGTTCCCTAGTCTACGAGCAGTACTTC
CDR3 protein: CASSSLVYEQYF

V gene: TRBV6-6
J gene: TRBJ2-7
D gene: TRBD1
CDR3 DNA: TGTGCCAGCAGTTTAACAGGGGTTACCACCTACGAGCAGTACTTC
CDR3 protein: CASSLTGVTTYEQYF

V gene: TRBV6-6
J gene: TRBJ2-2
D gene: .
CDR3 DNA: TGTGCCAGCGCAGGGGACGGCACCTCTGTTGGGGAGCTGTTTTTT
CDR3 protein: CASAGDGTSVGELFF

V gene: TRBV29-1
J gene: TRBJ1-1
D gene: .
CDR3 DNA: TGCAGCGTTGGGGGGGAGGGGGAAGCTTTCTTT
CDR3 protein: CSVGGEGEAFF

V gene: TRBV11-3
J gene: TRBJ2-5
D gene: .
CDR3 DNA: TGTGCCAGCAGCTTAGCCCTCGGGACCCAGTACTTC
CDR3 protein: CASSLALGTQYF

V gene: TRBV15
J gene: TRBJ1-4
D gene: .
CDR3 DNA: TGTGCCACCAGCAGAGGGGGAGGGATCTTAGATGAAAAACTGTTTTTT
CDR3 protein: CATSRGGGILDEKLFF

V gene: TRBV27
J gene: TRBJ2-7
D gene: TRBD1
CDR3 DNA: TGTGCCAGCAGTTTAGGGACAGGGGGCAACGAGCAGTACTTC
CDR3 protein: CASSLGTGGNEQYF

V gene: TRBV27
J gene: TRBJ1-2
D gene: .
CDR3 DNA: TGTGCCAGCAGTTTATCCGGCTATGGCTACACCTTC
CDR3 protein: CASSLSGYGYTF

V gene: TRBV27
J gene: TRBJ2-7
D gene: TRBD1
CDR3 DNA: TGTGCCAGCAGTTTACAGGGGGCCTACGAGCAGTACTTC
CDR3 protein: CASSLQGAYEQYF

V gene: TRBV11-3
J gene: TRBJ2-1
D gene: TRBD1
CDR3 DNA: TGTGCCAGCAGCCCAGGGGGCTCCTACAATGAGCAGTTCTTC
CDR3 protein: CASSPGGSYNEQFF

V gene: TRBV5-1
J gene: TRBJ1-2
D gene: TRBD1
CDR3 DNA: TGCGCCAGCAGCTTGGAGGGACAGTCTAACTATGGCTACACCTTC
CDR3 protein: CASSLEGQSNYGYTF

V gene: TRBV7-9
J gene: TRBJ2-6
D gene: .
CDR3 DNA: TGTGCCAGCAGCCCCAAATCCTCTGGGGCCAACGTCCTGACTTTC
CDR3 protein: CASSPKSSGANVLTF

V gene: TRBV7-9
J gene: TRBJ1-2
D gene: .
CDR3 DNA: TGTGCCAGCAGCGATTGGACAGACTATGGCTACACCTTC
CDR3 protein: CASSDWTDYGYTF

V gene: TRBV29-1
J gene: TRBJ2-3
D gene: .
CDR3 DNA: TGCAGCGCCGGGGGGCCGGGCACAGATACGCAGTATTTT
CDR3 protein: CSAGGPGTDTQYF

V gene: TRBV11-2
J gene: TRBJ2-7
D gene: .
CDR3 DNA: TGTGCCAGCAGCTTAGCAGTCTCCTACGAGCAGTACTTC
CDR3 protein: CASSLAVSYEQYF

V gene: TRBV7-3
J gene: TRBJ1-2
D gene: TRBD1
CDR3 DNA: TGTGCCAGCAGCTCCCCAAAGACAGGGTACTACTATGGCTACACCTTC
CDR3 protein: CASSSPKTGYYYGYTF

V gene: TRBV4-3
J gene: TRBJ2-7
D gene: .
CDR3 DNA: TGCGCCAGCAGCCAATTTACAGAAGCCTACGAGCAGTACTTC
CDR3 protein: CASSQFTEAYEQYF

V gene: TRBV6-6
J gene: TRBJ2-5
D gene: .
CDR3 DNA: TGTGCCAGCAGTTACAGGCAGGGTCAGACCCAGTACTTC
CDR3 protein: CASSYRQGQTQYF